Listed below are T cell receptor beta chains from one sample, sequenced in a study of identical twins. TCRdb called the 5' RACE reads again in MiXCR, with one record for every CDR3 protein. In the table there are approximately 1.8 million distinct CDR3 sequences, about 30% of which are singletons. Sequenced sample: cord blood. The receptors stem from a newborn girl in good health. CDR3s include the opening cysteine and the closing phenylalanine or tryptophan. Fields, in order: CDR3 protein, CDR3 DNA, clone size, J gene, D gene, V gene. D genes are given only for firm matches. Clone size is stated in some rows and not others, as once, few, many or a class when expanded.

cdr3_aa: CAISDGLSSYEQYF
cdr3_nt: TGTGCCATCAGTGACGGGCTGAGCTCCTACGAGCAGTACTTC
clone_size: many
j_call: TRBJ2-7
d_call: -
v_call: TRBV10-3

cdr3_aa: CASSLLILGPDTQYF
cdr3_nt: TGTGCCAGCAGTTTATTAATATTAGGGCCAGATACGCAGTATTTT
clone_size: few
j_call: TRBJ2-3
d_call: -
v_call: TRBV12-3/TRBV12-4

cdr3_aa: CASSRDRTSSYNEQFF
cdr3_nt: TGTGCCAGCAGTCGGGACCGAACTAGCTCCTACAATGAGCAGTTCTTC
clone_size: many
j_call: TRBJ2-1
d_call: -
v_call: TRBV2

cdr3_aa: CSASPGGLLDNEQYF
cdr3_nt: TGCAGTGCTAGTCCCGGGGGGCTTTTGGACAATGAGCAGTACTTC
clone_size: few
j_call: TRBJ2-7
d_call: -
v_call: TRBV20-1

cdr3_aa: CASSERRIAKNIQYF
cdr3_nt: TGTGCCAGCAGTGAGAGGCGGATAGCCAAAAACATTCAGTACTTC
clone_size: -
j_call: TRBJ2-4
d_call: -
v_call: TRBV2

cdr3_aa: CASSVGRTHPSTDTQYF
cdr3_nt: TGTGCCAGCAGCGTAGGGAGGACCCACCCGAGCACAGATACGCAGTATTTT
clone_size: -
j_call: TRBJ2-3
d_call: -
v_call: TRBV9

cdr3_aa: CSALLGGRETQYF
cdr3_nt: TGCAGTGCTCTACTAGGGGGTCGCGAGACCCAGTACTTC
clone_size: few
j_call: TRBJ2-5
d_call: -
v_call: TRBV20-1

cdr3_aa: CASAYLSWGDQPQHF
cdr3_nt: TGTGCCAGCGCTTACCTCTCGTGGGGCGATCAGCCCCAGCATTTT
clone_size: -
j_call: TRBJ1-5
d_call: -
v_call: TRBV7-2

cdr3_aa: CASSLEVGAVNTEAFF
cdr3_nt: TGTGCCAGCAGCCTAGAGGTAGGGGCGGTGAACACTGAAGCTTTCTTT
clone_size: -
j_call: TRBJ1-1
d_call: -
v_call: TRBV7-8

cdr3_aa: CASSLGYSKNIRYF
cdr3_nt: TGTGCCAGCAGCTTAGGCTACAGCAAAAACATTCGGTACTTC
clone_size: -
j_call: TRBJ2-4
d_call: -
v_call: TRBV7-2

cdr3_aa: CASSLGFVAGVGNEQFF
cdr3_nt: TGTGCCAGCAGCTTAGGCTTCGTAGCGGGAGTAGGGAATGAGCAGTTCTTC
clone_size: few
j_call: TRBJ2-1
d_call: TRBD2
v_call: TRBV7-9

cdr3_aa: CASRWAYLNEQFF
cdr3_nt: TGTGCCAGCAGGTGGGCTTACCTAAATGAGCAGTTCTTC
clone_size: few
j_call: TRBJ2-1
d_call: -
v_call: TRBV6-2/TRBV6-3

cdr3_aa: CASSLVGTPNTEAFF
cdr3_nt: TGTGCCAGCAGCTTAGTCGGGACCCCGAACACTGAAGCTTTCTTT
clone_size: few
j_call: TRBJ1-1
d_call: -
v_call: TRBV7-9

cdr3_aa: CASSLVSATGTRTDTQYF
cdr3_nt: TGTGCCAGCAGCTTAGTGTCTGCGACCGGGACTAGGACGGATACGCAGTATTTT
clone_size: -
j_call: TRBJ2-3
d_call: TRBD2
v_call: TRBV11-2

cdr3_aa: CASSLALAGDEQFF
cdr3_nt: TGTGCCAGCAGCTTAGCGCTAGCGGGAGATGAGCAGTTCTTC
clone_size: few
j_call: TRBJ2-1
d_call: TRBD2
v_call: TRBV7-2

cdr3_aa: CASRLRQATPYSNQPQHF
cdr3_nt: TGTGCCAGCAGACTGAGACAGGCTACCCCTTATAGCAATCAGCCCCAGCATTTT
clone_size: few
j_call: TRBJ1-5
d_call: -
v_call: TRBV5-5

cdr3_aa: CASRRGLAVDYEQYF
cdr3_nt: TGTGCCAGCAGGCGGGGACTAGCGGTGGACTACGAGCAGTACTTC
clone_size: few
j_call: TRBJ2-7
d_call: TRBD2
v_call: TRBV3-1

cdr3_aa: CASRSGGLETQYF
cdr3_nt: TGTGCCAGCCGAAGCGGGGGGCTAGAGACCCAGTACTTC
clone_size: -
j_call: TRBJ2-5
d_call: TRBD2
v_call: TRBV2

cdr3_aa: CAWSGDTDTQYF
cdr3_nt: TGTGCCTGGAGTGGGGACACAGATACGCAGTATTTT
clone_size: -
j_call: TRBJ2-3
d_call: -
v_call: TRBV30

cdr3_aa: CASSRLRQAEGTDTQYF
cdr3_nt: TGTGCCAGCAGTCGACTGAGACAGGCGGAGGGCACAGATACGCAGTATTTT
clone_size: -
j_call: TRBJ2-3
d_call: -
v_call: TRBV6-1

cdr3_aa: CASRLGGGGTDTQYF
cdr3_nt: TGTGCCAGCAGGCTTGGCGGGGGGGGCACAGATACGCAGTATTTT
clone_size: few
j_call: TRBJ2-3
d_call: TRBD2
v_call: TRBV6-1

cdr3_aa: CASGLGSRYEQYF
cdr3_nt: TGTGCCAGCGGCTTAGGATCCAGATACGAGCAGTACTTC
clone_size: -
j_call: TRBJ2-7
d_call: -
v_call: TRBV11-1

cdr3_aa: CASRVALAKSIQYF
cdr3_nt: TGTGCCAGCCGGGTAGCCTTAGCCAAAAGCATTCAGTACTTC
clone_size: few
j_call: TRBJ2-4
d_call: -
v_call: TRBV2

cdr3_aa: CSAKTVNGYTF
cdr3_nt: TGCAGTGCTAAGACAGTTAATGGCTACACCTTC
clone_size: few
j_call: TRBJ1-2
d_call: -
v_call: TRBV20-1

cdr3_aa: CSSSFDAAQYF
cdr3_nt: TGTTCCAGCAGCTTTGATGCGGCCCAGTACTTC
clone_size: -
j_call: TRBJ2-7
d_call: -
v_call: TRBV7-9

cdr3_aa: CASSFRGRAGEQFF
cdr3_nt: TGTGCCAGCAGCTTTAGGGGGAGGGCGGGTGAGCAGTTCTTC
clone_size: -
j_call: TRBJ2-1
d_call: -
v_call: TRBV7-2

cdr3_aa: CASSYSGRANNEQYF
cdr3_nt: TGTGCCAGCAGTTATAGCGGGAGGGCCAACAATGAGCAGTACTTC
clone_size: -
j_call: TRBJ2-4
d_call: TRBD2
v_call: TRBV6-2/TRBV6-3

cdr3_aa: CASSFPGQSYNEQFF
cdr3_nt: TGTGCCAGCAGTTTTCCGGGACAGTCCTACAATGAGCAGTTCTTC
clone_size: -
j_call: TRBJ2-1
d_call: TRBD1
v_call: TRBV28

cdr3_aa: CAISESGRGDYEQYF
cdr3_nt: TGTGCCATCAGTGAGTCAGGGCGGGGGGACTACGAGCAGTACTTC
clone_size: few
j_call: TRBJ2-7
d_call: TRBD2
v_call: TRBV10-3

cdr3_aa: CSARDELNTGELFF
cdr3_nt: TGCAGTGCTAGAGATGAGCTCAACACCGGGGAGCTGTTTTTT
clone_size: once
j_call: TRBJ2-2
d_call: -
v_call: TRBV20-1

cdr3_aa: CASTPGLLEGAQYF
cdr3_nt: TGTGCCAGCACCCCGGGACTACTCGAAGGGGCCCAGTACTTC
clone_size: many
j_call: TRBJ2-5
d_call: TRBD2
v_call: TRBV12-3/TRBV12-4

cdr3_aa: CSARVRTRGEFF
cdr3_nt: TGCAGTGCTAGAGTTAGGACTAGGGGGGAATTCTTC
clone_size: once
j_call: TRBJ2-1
d_call: -
v_call: TRBV20-1

cdr3_aa: CASSLDSGLAYF
cdr3_nt: TGTGCCAGCAGCTTAGATAGTGGACTAGCGTATTTT
clone_size: few
j_call: TRBJ2-3
d_call: TRBD2
v_call: TRBV11-3

cdr3_aa: CAISEGLGNGYTF
cdr3_nt: TGTGCCATCAGTGAGGGGCTGGGGAATGGCTACACCTTC
clone_size: -
j_call: TRBJ1-2
d_call: -
v_call: TRBV10-3

cdr3_aa: CASSGTSGGDTQYF
cdr3_nt: TGTGCCAGCAGCGGGACTAGCGGGGGGGATACGCAGTATTTT
clone_size: many
j_call: TRBJ2-3
d_call: TRBD2
v_call: TRBV2

cdr3_aa: CASIARDKNEQYF
cdr3_nt: TGTGCCAGCATCGCCCGGGACAAAAATGAGCAGTACTTC
clone_size: once
j_call: TRBJ2-5
d_call: -
v_call: TRBV7-9

cdr3_aa: CATSDPPGQGVNEQFF
cdr3_nt: TGTGCCACCAGTGATCCACCGGGACAGGGAGTCAATGAGCAGTTCTTC
clone_size: -
j_call: TRBJ2-1
d_call: TRBD1
v_call: TRBV24-1

cdr3_aa: CASRPDGGTEAFF
cdr3_nt: TGCGCCAGCAGGCCGGATGGAGGGACTGAAGCTTTCTTT
clone_size: -
j_call: TRBJ1-1
d_call: -
v_call: TRBV5-1

cdr3_aa: CAWSVGTGGTEAFF
cdr3_nt: TGTGCCTGGAGTGTTGGAACAGGGGGGACTGAAGCTTTCTTT
clone_size: -
j_call: TRBJ1-1
d_call: TRBD1
v_call: TRBV30

cdr3_aa: CASTQAGQAYNSPLHF
cdr3_nt: TGTGCCAGCACTCAAGCCGGACAGGCCTATAATTCACCCCTCCACTTT
clone_size: -
j_call: TRBJ1-6
d_call: TRBD1
v_call: TRBV6-1

cdr3_aa: CASSARGNEKLFF
cdr3_nt: TGTGCCAGCAGTGCCAGGGGAAATGAAAAACTGTTTTTT
clone_size: -
j_call: TRBJ1-4
d_call: -
v_call: TRBV7-9

cdr3_aa: CASSQQGQGTYNEQYF
cdr3_nt: TGTGCCAGCAGCCAACAGGGACAGGGTACCTACAATGAGCAGTACTTC
clone_size: once
j_call: TRBJ2-5
d_call: TRBD1
v_call: TRBV4-2

cdr3_aa: CSARFTARTDTQYF
cdr3_nt: TGCAGTGCTAGGTTTACGGCCCGCACAGATACGCAGTATTTT
clone_size: -
j_call: TRBJ2-3
d_call: -
v_call: TRBV20-1

cdr3_aa: CASSFWGGNEKLFF
cdr3_nt: TGTGCCAGCAGCTTTTGGGGGGGGAATGAAAAACTGTTTTTT
clone_size: -
j_call: TRBJ1-4
d_call: -
v_call: TRBV5-4

cdr3_aa: CASSQDEEWPSYNEQFF
cdr3_nt: TGTGCCAGCAGCCAAGATGAAGAGTGGCCCTCCTACAATGAGCAGTTCTTC
clone_size: many
j_call: TRBJ2-1
d_call: -
v_call: TRBV14

cdr3_aa: CASSDGLASPHEQFF
cdr3_nt: TGTGCCAGCAGCGACGGACTAGCGTCCCCTCATGAGCAGTTCTTC
clone_size: few
j_call: TRBJ2-1
d_call: TRBD2
v_call: TRBV12-3/TRBV12-4

cdr3_aa: CATSEGTGASMSYNEQFF
cdr3_nt: TGTGCCACCAGTGAAGGGACAGGGGCGTCAATGTCCTACAATGAGCAGTTCTTC
clone_size: few
j_call: TRBJ2-1
d_call: TRBD1
v_call: TRBV24-1

cdr3_aa: CASSRIETMNTEAFF
cdr3_nt: TGTGCCAGCTCACGGATTGAGACAATGAACACTGAAGCTTTCTTT
clone_size: -
j_call: TRBJ1-1
d_call: -
v_call: TRBV18

cdr3_aa: CASSSRAGEDETQYF
cdr3_nt: TGTGCCAGCAGTTCCAGGGCGGGAGAGGATGAGACCCAGTACTTC
clone_size: few
j_call: TRBJ2-5
d_call: TRBD2
v_call: TRBV6-6

cdr3_aa: CASSLIGTSFQETQYF
cdr3_nt: TGCGCCAGCAGCTTAATAGGGACATCCTTCCAAGAGACCCAGTACTTC
clone_size: many
j_call: TRBJ2-5
d_call: -
v_call: TRBV5-1

cdr3_aa: CSATGTANYGYTF
cdr3_nt: TGCAGTGCTACCGGGACAGCTAACTATGGCTACACCTTC
clone_size: many
j_call: TRBJ1-2
d_call: TRBD1
v_call: TRBV20-1

cdr3_aa: CASSLTAGAILGDTQYF
cdr3_nt: TGTGCCAGCAGCTTAACAGCGGGGGCTATACTGGGGGATACGCAGTATTTT
clone_size: once
j_call: TRBJ2-3
d_call: TRBD2
v_call: TRBV7-2

cdr3_aa: CASSLLVGGLSPLHF
cdr3_nt: TGTGCCAGCAGCTTGTTGGTAGGGGGGTTGTCACCCCTCCACTTT
clone_size: -
j_call: TRBJ1-6
d_call: -
v_call: TRBV5-8

cdr3_aa: CSAKHREIYGYTF
cdr3_nt: TGCAGTGCTAAGCACCGGGAGATTTATGGCTACACCTTC
clone_size: -
j_call: TRBJ1-2
d_call: -
v_call: TRBV20-1

cdr3_aa: CSAPKREMGNEQFF
cdr3_nt: TGCAGTGCTCCCAAGCGGGAGATGGGCAATGAGCAGTTCTTC
clone_size: few
j_call: TRBJ2-1
d_call: TRBD2
v_call: TRBV20-1